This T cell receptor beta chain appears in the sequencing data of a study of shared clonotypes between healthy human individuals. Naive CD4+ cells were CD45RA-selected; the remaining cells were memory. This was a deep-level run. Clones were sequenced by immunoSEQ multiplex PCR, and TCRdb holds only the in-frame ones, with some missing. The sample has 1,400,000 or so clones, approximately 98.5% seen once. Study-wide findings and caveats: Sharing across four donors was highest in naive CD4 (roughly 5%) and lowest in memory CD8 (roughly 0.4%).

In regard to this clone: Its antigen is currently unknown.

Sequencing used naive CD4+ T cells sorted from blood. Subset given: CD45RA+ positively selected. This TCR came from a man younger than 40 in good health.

The CDR3 DNA is TGCAGCGACCGACTAGGTCAAGAGACCCAGTACTTC. This encodes CSDRLGQETQYF. The chain is built from TRBV29-1 and TRBJ2-5; a possible D gene is TRBD2 (6 bases). Trimming pared 7 bases from V and 2 bases from J, leaving 11 bases between. The CDR3 runs 12 residues. CDR1 SQVTM and CDR2 ANQGSEA come from the germline V gene. Variable domain in full (rest from reference TRBV29-1 and TRBJ2-5): SAVISQKPSRDICQRGTSLTIQCQVDSQVTMMFWYRQQPGQSLTLIATANQGSEATYESGFVIDKFPISRPNLTFSTLTVSNMSPEDSSIYLCSDRLGQETQYFGPGTRLLVL.